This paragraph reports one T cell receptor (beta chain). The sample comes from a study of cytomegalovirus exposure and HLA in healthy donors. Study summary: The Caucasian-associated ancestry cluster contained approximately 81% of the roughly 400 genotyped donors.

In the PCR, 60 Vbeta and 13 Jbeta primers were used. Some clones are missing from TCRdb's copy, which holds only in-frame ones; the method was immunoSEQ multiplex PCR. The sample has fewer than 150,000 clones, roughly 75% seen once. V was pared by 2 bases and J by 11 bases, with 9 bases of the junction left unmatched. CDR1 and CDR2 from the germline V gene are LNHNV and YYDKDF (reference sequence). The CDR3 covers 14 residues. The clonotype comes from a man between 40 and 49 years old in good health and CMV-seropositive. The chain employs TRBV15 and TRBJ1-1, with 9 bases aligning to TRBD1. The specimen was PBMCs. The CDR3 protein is CATSRSGTGMFAFF. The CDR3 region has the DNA TGTGCCACCAGCAGATCCGGGACAGGGATGTTTGCTTTCTTT.